Listed here is a single TCR beta chain. The CDR3 spans 15 residues. Germline CDR1 ENHRY, CDR2 SYGVKD. The ends lost 4 bases at V and 6 bases at J; junction bases unmatched: 6. Only in-frame clones appear in the TCRdb table, and some are missing; sequencing was by immunoSEQ multiplex PCR. The table shows roughly 87,000 clones, with about 78% occurring only once. The sample originates from a study of blood T cell repertoires in COVID-19. The wider study: Specimens from acute and convalescent COVID-19 originated in the United States, Italy and Spain. Sources were T cells, B-cell-depleted T cells, or PBMCs; the material itself was cDNA or gDNA.

J is TRBJ2-2 and V is TRBV10-3, with TRBD1 identical over 9 bases. This sequence originates from an elderly woman with acute or convalescent COVID-19. Sequencing was performed on peripheral blood. The CDR3 spells CAISVGTGIAGELFF. DNA for the CDR3: TGTGCCATCAGTGTCGGGACAGGGATCGCCGGGGAGCTGTTTTTT.